This T cell receptor (beta chain) was captured in a study of sequential checkpoint blockade in melanoma. At the level of the study: Arm A got nivolumab then ipilimumab; arm B the reverse, 1:1. After both sequences, patients received maintenance nivolumab.

Germline-derived CDR1 and CDR2 are SNHLY and FYNNEI. This CDR3 has 21 residues. Treatment indicated: randomized to nivolumab then ipilimumab (arm A) or the reverse (arm B). Patients had received no earlier DNA-damaging chemotherapy. From thawed PBMCs, live CD3+CD8+ cells negative for CD19 and CD56 were sorted. Here immunoSEQ multiplex PCR was the method, and the copy in TCRdb shows in-frame clones only, minus some. The table shows roughly 10,000 clones, with 56% occurring only once. The sequence was collected from a human donor with melanoma. The sample in question was CD8+ T cells sorted from blood (inferred from file names), obtained from a patient given nivolumab and ipilimumab in sequence. The chain couples TRBV2 to TRBJ2-5; 10 nucleotides align to TRBD2. The end of the DNA fits TRBJ2-7 better, so the J call may be wrong. CDR3 DNA sequence: TGTGCCAGCAGTGAACGCCGCTTTGTAGCGGGAGGAAGAGATGCCTCCTACGAGCAGTACTTC. Amino acid sequence: CASSERRFVAGGRDASYEQYF.